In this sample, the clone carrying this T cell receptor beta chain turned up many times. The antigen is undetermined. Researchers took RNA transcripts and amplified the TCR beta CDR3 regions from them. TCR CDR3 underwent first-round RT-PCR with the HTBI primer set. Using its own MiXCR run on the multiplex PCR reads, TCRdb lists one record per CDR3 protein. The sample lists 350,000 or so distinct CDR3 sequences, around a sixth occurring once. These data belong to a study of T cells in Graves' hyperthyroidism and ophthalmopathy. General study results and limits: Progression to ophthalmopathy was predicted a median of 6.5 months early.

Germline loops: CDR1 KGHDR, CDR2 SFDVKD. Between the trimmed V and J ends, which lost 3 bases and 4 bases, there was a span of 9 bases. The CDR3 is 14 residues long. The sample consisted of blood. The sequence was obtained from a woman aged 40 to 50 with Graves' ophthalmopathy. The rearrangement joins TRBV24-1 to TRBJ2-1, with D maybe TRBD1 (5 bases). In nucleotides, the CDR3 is TGTGCCACCAGTGATCAGGGAACGTACAATGAGCAGTTCTTC. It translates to CATSDQGTYNEQFF.